This passage covers 31 T cell receptor beta chains from one sample sequenced in a study of OX40 agonist ivuxolimab in advanced cancers. The repertoire was sequenced with immunoSEQ multiplex PCR; TCRdb's copy has only in-frame clones and lacks some. The repertoire holds under 20,000 clones, with 75% to 90% as singletons. Sequences were derived from CD4+ or CD8+ T cells sorted from blood, sampled in a trial of the OX40 agonist ivuxolimab. These receptors were taken from an adult with an advanced solid tumor such as melanoma, head and neck, liver or kidney cancer.

The chain recombines TRBV7-9 with TRBJ2-1; D may be TRBD1 or TRBD2 (5 bases each). Germline assignment: CDR1 SEHNR and CDR2 FQNEAQ (reference sequence). V was clipped by 8 bases and J by 6 bases, with 17 bases between them. The CDR3 has 14 amino acids. CDR3 protein: CASGQTPGLNEQFF. The CDR3 DNA sequence: TGTGCCAGCGGTCAAACCCCGGGGCTCAATGAGCAGTTCTTC.

In this sample, this clone turned up a few times. This chain uses TRBV6-5 with TRBJ2-7; 9 bases map to TRBD1. Per germline, CDR1 MNHEY and CDR2 SVGAGI. The CDR3 totals 14 residues. Trimming took 8 bases from V and 3 from J; bases not matched to a gene: 8. The CDR3 sequence is CASAPGTGRYEQYF. Here the CDR3 DNA reads TGTGCCAGCGCGCCCGGGACAGGGCGCTACGAGCAGTACTTC.

V gene TRBV15 combines with J gene TRBJ2-1, with D unresolved. Germline V CDR1 and CDR2: LNHNV, YYDKDF (reference sequence). The CDR3 has 15 amino acids. Trimming removed 1 base from V and 1 base from J, with 8 bases in between. The CDR3: CATSRGEVSYNEQFF. The DNA for the CDR3 is TGTGCCACCAGCAGAGGTGAGGTTTCCTACAATGAGCAGTTCTTC.

The V gene is TRBV7-9, the J gene TRBJ1-1, with D perhaps TRBD1 (5 bases). The CDR3 runs 12 residues. Germline assignment: CDR1 SEHNR and CDR2 FQNEAQ (reference sequence). Trimming stripped 1 base from V and 8 bases from J, with 8 bases between. The CDR3 here is CASSLERQEAFF. For the CDR3, the DNA is TGTGCCAGCAGCTTAGAGAGACAGGAAGCTTTCTTT. Full variable domain (outside the CDR3, taken from reference TRBV7-9 and TRBJ1-1): DTGVSQNPRHKITKRGQNVTFRCDPISEHNRLYWYRQTLGQGPEFLTYFQNEAQLEKSRLLSDRFSAERPKGSFSTLEIQRTEQGDSAMYLCASSLERQEAFFGQGTRLTVV.

V usage is TRBV27 and J usage is TRBJ2-1, with a possible D match to TRBD1 (5 bases). V was cut by 3 bases and J by 3 bases, with 12 bases left in between. CDR3 size: 15 residues. Germline loops: CDR1 MNHEY, CDR2 SMNVEV (reference sequence). The CDR3 DNA follows: TGTGCCAGCAGTTTTAGAAGGGGAATCTACAATGAGCAGTTCTTC. It yields the protein CASSFRRGIYNEQFF.

This clone was seen once. The chain joins TRBV10-3 to TRBJ2-7; a weak D match, TRBD2 (5 bases). Germline V gene data show CDR1 as ENHRY and CDR2 as SYGVKD. Trimming removed 2 bases at V and 4 bases at J, with 15 bases between. The CDR3 has 15 residues. The CDR3 nucleotides read TGTGCCATCAGTGAGATACTAGAGTCATCGTACGAGCAGTACTTC. Residues: CAISEILESSYEQYF.

This sequence joins TRBV27 and TRBJ2-7, with 7 bases that match TRBD1. V was pared by 5 bases and J by 2 bases, with 9 bases of the junction left unmatched. Germline V gene data show CDR1 as MNHEY and CDR2 as SMNVEV (reference sequence). This CDR3 is built from 15 residues. CDR3 in amino acids: CASSRGGGQPYEQYF. As DNA, the CDR3 is TGTGCCAGCAGTCGGGGTGGGGGACAGCCCTACGAGCAGTACTTC.

The V and J genes are TRBV27 and TRBJ1-1; perhaps TRBD1 as D (5 bases). Trimming cost V 3 bases and J 9 bases, with 8 bases left between them. Looked up from germline, CDR1 is MNHEY and CDR2 is SMNVEV (reference sequence). The CDR3 consists of 11 residues. CDR3 protein: CASSFGTKAFF. As DNA, the CDR3 is TGTGCCAGCAGTTTTGGGACTAAAGCTTTCTTT.

The V call is TRBV5-4, the J call TRBJ2-5; D possibly corresponds to TRBD1 (5 bases). This CDR3 has 13 residues. V was trimmed by 2 bases and J by 5 bases, leaving 10 bases between them. The germline V gene has CDR1 SGHNT and CDR2 YYREEE (reference sequence). The CDR3 reads CASSFWQGETQYF. CDR3 DNA: TGTGCCAGCAGCTTCTGGCAGGGTGAGACCCAGTACTTC.

The CDR3 region has the DNA TGCGCCAGCAGCCCTCGCCCTCCGGGACAGGGAGGAGATACGCAGTATTTT. Translated, it gives CASSPRPPGQGGDTQYF. V and J are TRBV4-1 and TRBJ2-3; 9 bases match TRBD1. The V gene end was trimmed by 4 bases and the J gene end by 5 bases; junction bases not matched to a gene: 13. Germline V lookup: CDR1 MGHRA, CDR2 YSYEKL. The CDR3 runs to 17 residues.

The chain has TRBV19 and TRBJ1-2; the D is unclear. Trimming pared 1 base from V and 2 bases from J, leaving 8 bases between. The germline V gene has CDR1 LNHDA and CDR2 SQIVND (reference sequence). This CDR3 region has 14 residues. As DNA, the CDR3 is TGTGCCAGTAGTATAGGGACTGCGAACTATGGCTACACCTTC. This sequence encodes CASSIGTANYGYTF.

The chain has TRBV27 and TRBJ2-7; D uncertain. This CDR3 has 14 amino acids. Trimming cost V 5 bases and J 0 bases, with 11 bases left between them. The germline CDR1 and CDR2 sequences are MNHEY and SMNVEV (reference sequence). DNA of the CDR3: TGTGCCAGCAGTCCCCATCCCTCCTCCTACGAGCAGTACTTC. This sequence encodes CASSPHPSSYEQYF.

This chain links TRBV9 with TRBJ2-1, with D tentatively TRBD2 (5 bases). The germline V and J ends were trimmed by 0 bases and 2 bases, with 12 bases remaining between them. This CDR3 is 16 amino acids long. CDR1 is SGDLS and CDR2 is YYNGEE in the germline V gene. This chain's CDR3 is CASSVAVGSAYNEQFF. CDR3 DNA sequence: TGTGCCAGCAGCGTAGCGGTGGGGAGCGCCTACAATGAGCAGTTCTTC.

CDR3 nucleotides: TGTGCCAGCAGTTTGGGCGTGGGGTACGAGCAGTACTTC. Encoded protein: CASSLGVGYEQYF. The V gene is TRBV27, the J gene TRBJ2-7; the D is unclear. Germline loops: CDR1 MNHEY, CDR2 SMNVEV (reference sequence). The CDR3 extends over 13 amino acids. V was cut by 3 bases and J by 4 bases, with 10 bases left in between.

This chain connects TRBV2 to TRBJ2-5, with D perhaps being TRBD1 or TRBD2 (5 bases each). With 4 bases removed from V and 5 bases from J, the gap between germline ends came to 17 bases. The CDR3 is 15 residues long. Germline V gene lookup returns CDR1 SNHLY and CDR2 FYNNEI. The CDR3 DNA sequence: TGTGCCAGCAGTGTCAGGGACCTCGATAGTGAGACCCAGTACTTC. It yields the protein CASSVRDLDSETQYF.

For the CDR3, the DNA is TGCGCCAGCAGCCAAGAGGATCGGACAGATACGCAGTATTTT. This sequence encodes CASSQEDRTDTQYF. The chain employs TRBV4-1 and TRBJ2-3; D is unclear. Germline-derived CDR1 and CDR2 are MGHRA and YSYEKL. V lost 0 bases to trimming and J lost 3 bases, with 7 bases between them. CDR3 length: 14 amino acids.

The chain has TRBV6-6 and TRBJ2-5; 8 bases line up with TRBD2. CDR3 length equals 15 residues. CDR1 and CDR2 from the germline V gene are MNHNY and SVGAGI (reference sequence). The ends lost 0 bases at V and 5 bases at J; junction bases unmatched: 5. This CDR3 is CASSYSGLGGETQYF. The CDR3 region has the DNA TGTGCCAGCAGTTACTCGGGACTAGGGGGGGAGACCCAGTACTTC.

This chain links TRBV18 with TRBJ2-1; weak D call: TRBD2 (5 bases). This CDR3 has 15 amino acids. Germline assignment: CDR1 KGHSH and CDR2 LQKENI. V lost 0 bases and J lost 6, with 12 bases in between. The CDR3 here is CASSPPASFGNEQFF. The DNA of the CDR3 is TGTGCCAGCTCACCACCGGCTAGCTTTGGCAATGAGCAGTTCTTC.

This chain links TRBV5-8 with TRBJ2-2, with D maybe TRBD2 (6 bases). This CDR3 has 14 residues. Germline V gives CDR1 SGHTS, CDR2 YDEGEE. The V gene lost 4 bases and the J gene lost 7 bases, with 14 bases spanning the gap. CDR3 sequence: CASSARELGGELFF. CDR3 coding DNA: TGTGCCAGCAGCGCTCGGGAGCTGGGCGGGGAGCTGTTTTTT.

The CDR3 sequence is CASSFLPGAGNEQFF. As DNA, the CDR3 is TGTGCCAGCAGTTTCCTACCAGGAGCAGGGAATGAGCAGTTCTTC. This chain uses TRBV6-5 with TRBJ2-1; perhaps TRBD1 as D (5 bases). Germline loops: CDR1 MNHEY, CDR2 SVGAGI. V lost 4 bases to trimming and J lost 7 bases, with 17 bases between them. The CDR3 runs 15 residues.

The table lists this clone with a few counts. This sequence joins TRBV19 and TRBJ2-7; D possibly corresponds to TRBD2 (6 bases). CDR3 length: 12 amino acids. The V and J ends lost 5 bases and 3 bases respectively, with 8 bases between them. CDR1 and CDR2 (germline): LNHDA, SQIVND (reference sequence). CDR3 DNA sequence: TGTGCCAGTAGTTCCGGGAGCTACGAGCAGTACTTC. The encoded protein is CASSSGSYEQYF.

The J gene is TRBJ2-1, the V gene TRBV9; no reliable D call. The CDR3 is made up of 14 amino acids. Germline lookup yields CDR1 SGDLS and CDR2 YYNGEE. V was shortened by 0 bases and J by 6 bases, with 10 bases between the two germline ends. The CDR3 loop is CASSVDSVVNEQFF. CDR3 DNA sequence: TGTGCCAGCAGCGTAGATTCGGTTGTCAATGAGCAGTTCTTC.

V gene TRBV7-6 combines with J gene TRBJ2-1; D uncertain. The CDR3 runs 14 residues. V was cut by 0 bases and J by 10 bases, with 13 bases left in between. Germline CDR1 SGHVS, CDR2 FNYEAQ. Here the CDR3 DNA reads TGTGCCAGCAGCTTAGCGGTAAAGGCCGGCGAGCAGTTCTTC. This gives the protein CASSLAVKAGEQFF.

This clone was seen a few times. The chain's CDR3 is CASSFSVPSTDTQYF. CDR3 in DNA: TGTGCCAGCAGTTTCTCGGTCCCGAGCACAGATACGCAGTATTTT. The chain couples TRBV28 to TRBJ2-3; D gene uncertain. The CDR3 extends over 15 amino acids. V dropped 3 bases and J dropped 0 bases, with 10 bases sitting between them. Germline CDR1 reads MDHEN; CDR2 reads SYDVKM.

This chain connects TRBV7-9 to TRBJ2-1; 9 nucleotides line up with TRBD2. The CDR3 is 15 amino acids. Germline loops: CDR1 SEHNR, CDR2 FQNEAQ (reference sequence). Losses at the gene ends were 4 bases for V and 10 bases for J; bases not matched to a gene: 11. The CDR3 protein is CASSSPSGRYGEQFF. The CDR3 nucleotides are TGTGCCAGCAGCTCCCCCAGCGGGAGGTACGGGGAGCAGTTCTTC.

The rearrangement links TRBV7-9 to TRBJ2-1; the D is unclear. V was pared by 4 bases and J by 8 bases, with 9 bases between. Germline loops: CDR1 SEHNR, CDR2 FQNEAQ (reference sequence). This CDR3 is built from 12 residues. The CDR3 bases are TGTGCCAGCAGCTCCACCTCGGATGAGCAGTTCTTC. It translates to CASSSTSDEQFF.

This clone was seen just once. This chain joins TRBV11-2 and TRBJ1-5, with D possibly TRBD1 on 5 matching bases. Germline CDR1 is SGHAT and CDR2 is FQNNGV. Trimming took 1 base from V and 4 from J, leaving 11 bases between them. The CDR3 is 15 amino acids. The CDR3 region is CASSLGPDSNQPQHF. CDR3 coding DNA: TGTGCCAGCAGCTTAGGGCCCGACAGTAATCAGCCCCAGCATTTT.

The chain links TRBV11-2 to TRBJ2-7, with unresolved D. The V end lost 0 bases, the J end lost 2 bases, and 8 bases lay between the germline ends. The CDR3 spans 14 residues. CDR1 SGHAT and CDR2 FQNNGV come from the germline V gene. The CDR3 DNA follows: TGTGCCAGCAGCTTAGATTGGGTGACCTACGAGCAGTACTTC. Translation: CASSLDWVTYEQYF.

The V call is TRBV7-9, the J call TRBJ1-4; D is perhaps TRBD1 (6 bases). The germline V gene encodes CDR1 SEHNR and CDR2 FQNEAQ (reference sequence). This CDR3 comprises 13 residues. Between the trimmed V and J ends, which lost 1 base and 8 bases, there was a span of 8 bases. The CDR3 nucleotides are TGTGCCAGCAGCTTAGGTACAGGGGAAAAACTGTTTTTT. Its protein is CASSLGTGEKLFF. Full variable domain (remainder filled in from reference TRBV7-9 and TRBJ1-4): DTGVSQNPRHKITKRGQNVTFRCDPISEHNRLYWYRQTLGQGPEFLTYFQNEAQLEKSRLLSDRFSAERPKGSFSTLEIQRTEQGDSAMYLCASSLGTGEKLFFGSGTQLSVL.

The chain carries TRBV28 and TRBJ2-1; 9 bases align to TRBD1. The V and J ends lost 1 base and 3 bases, in that order; junction bases with no gene match: 10. The CDR3 extends over 18 amino acids. Looked up from germline, CDR1 is MDHEN and CDR2 is SYDVKM. CDR3 nucleotide sequence: TGTGCCAGCAGTTTATATATTGGGACAGGGCCTATCTACAATGAGCAGTTCTTC. The encoded protein is CASSLYIGTGPIYNEQFF.

This chain joins TRBV9 and TRBJ2-7; 7 bases fit TRBD1. The CDR3 runs 15 residues. Looked up from germline, CDR1 is SGDLS and CDR2 is YYNGEE. The trim removed 0 bases at V and 4 bases at J, leaving 7 bases unmatched. CDR3: CASSVEGGPLYEQYF. For the CDR3, the DNA is TGTGCCAGCAGCGTAGAAGGGGGCCCATTATACGAGCAGTACTTC.